This TCR beta chain is from a study of blood T cells in healthy people across ages. Study-wide results and caveats: Conclusively comparing naive with antigen-experienced cells was impossible with unsorted PBMCs. More naive CD4+ cells and higher diversity were found in long-lived than in aged donors.

V shed 6 bases and J shed 1 base, with 17 bases lying between them. CDR1 and CDR2 from the germline V gene are SGHTA and FQGNSA. The CDR3 is 16 amino acids. Comments on this clonotype: Antigen unknown.

The second PCR ran roughly 6 to 12 cycles with a sample-barcoded 5' primer and J-beta primers. Individual samples furnished no less than 3 million CDR3-containing paired-end reads apiece. TCRdb called the 5' RACE reads again in MiXCR, with one record for every CDR3 protein. The top ten clones hold 25% to 35% of a sample with around 650,000 distinct CDR3 sequences, around 41% of them seen once. The V and J genes are TRBV7-2 and TRBJ2-3; D is possibly TRBD1 or TRBD2 (6 bases each). The sample comprised blood. The TCR comes from an elderly man in good health. This CDR3 reads CASSREGGRGTDTQYF. The CDR3 DNA follows: TGTGCCAGCAGTAGAGAGGGGGGACGGGGCACAGATACGCAGTATTTT.